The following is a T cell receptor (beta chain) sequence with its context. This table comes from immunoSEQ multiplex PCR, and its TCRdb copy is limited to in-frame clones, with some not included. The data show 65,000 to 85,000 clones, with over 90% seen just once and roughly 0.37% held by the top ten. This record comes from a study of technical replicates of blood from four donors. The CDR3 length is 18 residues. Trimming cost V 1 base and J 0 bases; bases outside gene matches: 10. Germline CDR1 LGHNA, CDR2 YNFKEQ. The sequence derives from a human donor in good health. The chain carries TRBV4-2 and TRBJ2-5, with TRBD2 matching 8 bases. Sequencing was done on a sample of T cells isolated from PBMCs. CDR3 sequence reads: CASSQGYLAGKYQETQYF. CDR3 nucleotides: TGTGCCAGCAGCCAAGGGTACTTAGCGGGAAAGTACCAAGAGACCCAGTACTTC.